This TCR beta chain derives from a study of T cells in tumors and immune-related adverse events. V lost 5 bases and J lost 4, with 11 bases in between. CDR1 and CDR2 (germline): SEHNR, FQNEAQ (reference sequence). This CDR3 spans 13 amino acids. Libraries were prepared by immunoSEQ multiplex PCR; TCRdb keeps only in-frame clonotypes and omits some of them. The sample holds 10,000 or so clones, 80% to 95% seen once. Here the sequenced sample was lymph node tissue, taken from a patient treated with anti-PD-1 therapy. This clonotype was obtained from a female donor with metastatic renal cell carcinoma. The V call is TRBV7-9, the J call TRBJ1-2; possibly TRBD1 for D (5 bases). Written as DNA, the CDR3 is TGTGCCAGCAGCCCGGGACGGACCTATGGCTACACCTTC. Protein sequence: CASSPGRTYGYTF.